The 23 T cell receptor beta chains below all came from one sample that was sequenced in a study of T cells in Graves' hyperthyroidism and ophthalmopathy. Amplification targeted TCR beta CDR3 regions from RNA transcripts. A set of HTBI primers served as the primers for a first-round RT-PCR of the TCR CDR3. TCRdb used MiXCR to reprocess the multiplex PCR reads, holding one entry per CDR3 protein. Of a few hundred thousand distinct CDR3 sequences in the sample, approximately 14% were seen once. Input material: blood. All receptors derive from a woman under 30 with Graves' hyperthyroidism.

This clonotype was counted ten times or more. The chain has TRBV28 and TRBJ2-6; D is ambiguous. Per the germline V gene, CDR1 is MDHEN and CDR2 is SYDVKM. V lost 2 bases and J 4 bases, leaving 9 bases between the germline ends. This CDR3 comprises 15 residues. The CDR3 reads CASSLVGTGANVLTF. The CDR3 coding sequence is TGTGCCAGCAGTTTAGTGGGAACAGGGGCCAACGTCCTGACTTTC.

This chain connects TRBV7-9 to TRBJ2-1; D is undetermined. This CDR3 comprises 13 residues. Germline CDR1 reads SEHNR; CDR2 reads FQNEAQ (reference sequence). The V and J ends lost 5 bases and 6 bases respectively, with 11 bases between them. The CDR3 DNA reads TGTGCCAGCAGCCCCCCTCGGCGCAATGAGCAGTTCTTC. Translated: CASSPPRRNEQFF.

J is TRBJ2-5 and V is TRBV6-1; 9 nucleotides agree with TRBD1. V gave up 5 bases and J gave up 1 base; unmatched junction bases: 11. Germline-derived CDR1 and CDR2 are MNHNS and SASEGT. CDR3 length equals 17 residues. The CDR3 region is CASSKGPGTGLQETQYF. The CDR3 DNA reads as TGTGCCAGCAGTAAAGGCCCCGGGACAGGGCTCCAAGAGACCCAGTACTTC.

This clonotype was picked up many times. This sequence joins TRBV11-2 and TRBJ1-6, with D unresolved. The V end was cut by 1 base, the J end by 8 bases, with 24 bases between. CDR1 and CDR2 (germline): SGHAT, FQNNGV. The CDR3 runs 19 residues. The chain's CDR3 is CASSLVYSNHYGLDSPLHF. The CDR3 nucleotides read TGTGCCAGCAGCTTAGTTTACAGCAACCACTATGGCCTCGATTCACCCCTCCACTTT.

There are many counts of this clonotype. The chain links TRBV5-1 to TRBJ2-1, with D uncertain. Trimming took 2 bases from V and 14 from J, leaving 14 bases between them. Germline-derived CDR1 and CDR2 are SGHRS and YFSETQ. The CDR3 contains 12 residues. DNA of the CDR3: TGCGCCAGCAGCTTTTCTAACGGTCAGGAGTTCTTC. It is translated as CASSFSNGQEFF.

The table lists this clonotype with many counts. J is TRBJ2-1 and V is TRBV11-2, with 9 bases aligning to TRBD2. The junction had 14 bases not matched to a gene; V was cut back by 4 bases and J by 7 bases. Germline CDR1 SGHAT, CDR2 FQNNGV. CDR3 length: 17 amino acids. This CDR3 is CASSSLQGAGGRNEQFF. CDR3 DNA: TGTGCCAGCAGCTCCCTGCAAGGCGCGGGGGGGCGTAATGAGCAGTTCTTC.

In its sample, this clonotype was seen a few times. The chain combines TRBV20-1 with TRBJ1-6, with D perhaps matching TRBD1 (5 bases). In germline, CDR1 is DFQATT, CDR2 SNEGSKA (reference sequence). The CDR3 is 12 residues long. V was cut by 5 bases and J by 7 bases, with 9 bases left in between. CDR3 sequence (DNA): TGCAGTGCTCTAAAGGGGAATTCACCCCTCCACTTT. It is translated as CSALKGNSPLHF.

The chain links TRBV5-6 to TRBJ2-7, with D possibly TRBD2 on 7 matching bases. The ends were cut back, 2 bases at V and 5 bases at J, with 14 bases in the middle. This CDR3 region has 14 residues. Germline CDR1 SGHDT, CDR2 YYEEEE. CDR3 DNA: TGTGCCAGCAGCTTAGGGGGGGGTCAGGACGAGCAGTACTTC. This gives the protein CASSLGGGQDEQYF.

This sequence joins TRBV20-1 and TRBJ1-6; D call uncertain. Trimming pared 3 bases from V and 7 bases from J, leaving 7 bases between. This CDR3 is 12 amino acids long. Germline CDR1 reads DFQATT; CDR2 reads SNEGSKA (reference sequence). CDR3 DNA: TGCAGTGCTAGCGGCCAAAATTCACCCCTCCACTTT. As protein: CSASGQNSPLHF.

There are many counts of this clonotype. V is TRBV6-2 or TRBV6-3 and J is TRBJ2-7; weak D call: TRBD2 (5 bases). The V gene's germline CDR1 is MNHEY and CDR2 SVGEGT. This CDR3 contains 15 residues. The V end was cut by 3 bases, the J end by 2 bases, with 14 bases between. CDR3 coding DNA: TGTGCCAGCAGTTATTTGGCGGGCTCGACCTACGAGCAGTACTTC. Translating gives CASSYLAGSTYEQYF.

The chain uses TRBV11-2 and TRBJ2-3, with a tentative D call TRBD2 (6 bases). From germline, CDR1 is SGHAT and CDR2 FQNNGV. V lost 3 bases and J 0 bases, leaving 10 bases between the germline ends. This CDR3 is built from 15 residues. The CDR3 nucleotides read TGTGCCAGCAGCTTTTTGCGGGGCAGCACAGATACGCAGTATTTT. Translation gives CASSFLRGSTDTQYF.

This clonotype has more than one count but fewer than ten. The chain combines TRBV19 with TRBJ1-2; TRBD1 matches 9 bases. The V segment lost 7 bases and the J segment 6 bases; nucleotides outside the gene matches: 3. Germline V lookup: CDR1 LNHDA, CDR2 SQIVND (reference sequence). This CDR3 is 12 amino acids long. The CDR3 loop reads CASNGQGHGYTF. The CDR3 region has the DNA TGTGCCAGTAATGGACAGGGGCATGGCTACACCTTC.

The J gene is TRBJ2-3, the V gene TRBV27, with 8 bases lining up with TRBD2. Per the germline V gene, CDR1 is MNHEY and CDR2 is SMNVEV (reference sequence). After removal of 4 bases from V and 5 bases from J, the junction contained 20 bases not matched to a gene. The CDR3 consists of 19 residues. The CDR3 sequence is CASSSRGATRLVPQDTQYF. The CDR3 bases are TGTGCCAGCAGTTCGCGGGGGGCGACCCGGCTAGTTCCACAAGATACGCAGTATTTT.

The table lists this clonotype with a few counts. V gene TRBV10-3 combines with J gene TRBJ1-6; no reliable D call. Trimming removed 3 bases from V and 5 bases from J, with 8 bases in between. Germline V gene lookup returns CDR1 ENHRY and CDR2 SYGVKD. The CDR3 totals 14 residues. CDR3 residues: CAISEGRDNSPLHF. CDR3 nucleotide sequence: TGTGCCATCAGTGAAGGTCGAGATAATTCACCCCTCCACTTT.

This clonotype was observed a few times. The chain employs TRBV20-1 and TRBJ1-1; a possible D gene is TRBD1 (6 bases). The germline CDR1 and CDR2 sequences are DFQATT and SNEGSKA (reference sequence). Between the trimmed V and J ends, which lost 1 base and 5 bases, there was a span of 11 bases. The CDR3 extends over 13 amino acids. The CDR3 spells CSARGRGGTEAFF. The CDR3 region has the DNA TGCAGTGCTAGAGGTCGAGGGGGGACTGAAGCTTTCTTT.

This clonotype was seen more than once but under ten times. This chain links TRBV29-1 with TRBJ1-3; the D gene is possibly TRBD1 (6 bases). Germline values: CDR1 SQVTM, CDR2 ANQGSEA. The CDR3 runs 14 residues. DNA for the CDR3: TGCGGATCGTCCGAGACAGGATCTGGAAACACCATATATTTT. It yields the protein CGSSETGSGNTIYF.

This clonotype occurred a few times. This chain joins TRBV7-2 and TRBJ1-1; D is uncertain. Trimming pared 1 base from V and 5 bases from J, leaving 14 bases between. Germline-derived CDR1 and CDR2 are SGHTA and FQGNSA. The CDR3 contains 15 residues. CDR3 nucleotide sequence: TGTGCCAGCAGCTTAGGTCCTAGGCCGAGGACTGAAGCTTTCTTT. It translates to CASSLGPRPRTEAFF.

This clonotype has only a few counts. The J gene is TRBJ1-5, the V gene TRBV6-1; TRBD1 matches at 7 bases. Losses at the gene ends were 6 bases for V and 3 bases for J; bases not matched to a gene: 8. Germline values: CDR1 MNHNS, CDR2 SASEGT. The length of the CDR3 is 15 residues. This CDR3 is CASRYTGTANQPQHF. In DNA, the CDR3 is TGTGCCAGCAGGTATACCGGGACAGCCAATCAGCCCCAGCATTTT.

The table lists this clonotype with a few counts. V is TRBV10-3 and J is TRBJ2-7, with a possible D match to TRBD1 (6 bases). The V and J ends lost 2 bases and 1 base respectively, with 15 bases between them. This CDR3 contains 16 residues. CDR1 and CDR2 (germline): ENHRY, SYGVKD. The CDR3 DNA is TGTGCCATCAGTGAGCCCCCAGGGGCGAGGTCCTACGAGCAGTACTTC. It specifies CAISEPPGARSYEQYF.

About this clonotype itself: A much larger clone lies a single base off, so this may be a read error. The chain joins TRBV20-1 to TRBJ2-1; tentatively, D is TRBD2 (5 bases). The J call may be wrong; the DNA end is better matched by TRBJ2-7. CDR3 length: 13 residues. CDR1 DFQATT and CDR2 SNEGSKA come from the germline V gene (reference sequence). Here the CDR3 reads CGVGLASSNEQYF. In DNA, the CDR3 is TGCGGCGTTGGGCTAGCTTCGTCCAATGAGCAGTACTTC.

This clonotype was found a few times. CDR3 protein: CASSEGFRPTNEKLFF. In DNA form, the CDR3 reads TGTGCCAGCAGTGAAGGTTTCAGACCAACTAATGAAAAACTGTTTTTT. The chain links TRBV25-1 to TRBJ1-4; D uncertain. The CDR3 is 16 residues long. In germline, CDR1 is MGHDK, CDR2 SYGVNS. V lost 2 bases and J 0 bases, leaving 10 bases between the germline ends.

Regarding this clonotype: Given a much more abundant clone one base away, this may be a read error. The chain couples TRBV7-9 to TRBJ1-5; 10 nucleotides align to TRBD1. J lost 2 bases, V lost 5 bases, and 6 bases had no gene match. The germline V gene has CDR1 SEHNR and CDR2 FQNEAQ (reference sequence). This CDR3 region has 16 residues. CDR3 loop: CASSPGTGAGNQPQHF. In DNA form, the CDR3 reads TGTGCCAGCAGCCCCGGGACAGGGGCGGGCAATCAGCCCCAGCATTTT. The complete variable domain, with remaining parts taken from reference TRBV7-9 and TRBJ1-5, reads DTGVSQNPRHKITKRGQNVTFRCDPISEHNRLYWYRQTLGQGPEFLTYFQNEAQLEKSRLLSDRFSAERPKGSFSTLEIQRTEQGDSAMYLCASSPGTGAGNQPQHFGDGTRLSIL.

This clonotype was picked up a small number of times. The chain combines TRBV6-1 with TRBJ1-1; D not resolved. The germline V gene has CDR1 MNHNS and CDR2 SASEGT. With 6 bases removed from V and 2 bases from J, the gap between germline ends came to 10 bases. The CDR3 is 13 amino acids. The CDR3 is CASRRAINTEAFF. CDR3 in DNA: TGTGCCAGCAGGCGGGCGATAAACACTGAAGCTTTCTTT.